Below are 26 T cell receptor beta chains sequenced from a single sample in a study of blood T cells in healthy people across ages. A second PCR, run for roughly 7 to 12 cycles, used a sample-barcoded 5' primer plus a J-beta primer mix. TCRdb processed the 5' RACE reads anew with MiXCR; each CDR3 protein has one entry. In the table there are some 930,000 distinct CDR3 sequences, about 27% of which are singletons. These data also formed part of another study, on T cells of mothers and their children.

The sequencing sample was made of blood. The receptors here all came from a woman aged 40 to 50 in good health.

V usage is TRBV5-6 and J usage is TRBJ2-5; 9 nucleotides line up with TRBD1. Matching the DNA end better, TRBJ2-7 makes the J call doubtful. CDR1 and CDR2 (germline): SGHDT, YYEEEE. The CDR3 consists of 14 residues. Here the CDR3 reads CASSAPGTGSEQYF. Written as DNA, the CDR3 is TGTGCCAGCAGCGCTCCCGGGACAGGGAGCGAGCAGTACTTC.

This clonotype showed up just a few times. A clone one base away is much larger, so this may be a read error. The rearrangement joins TRBV7-6 to TRBJ2-7; D is unclear. The CDR3 spans 14 residues. Trimming removed 5 bases from V and 7 bases from J, with 18 bases in between. Germline-derived CDR1 and CDR2 are SGHVS and FNYEAQ. Here the CDR3 reads CASSPYEGDNEQYF. For the CDR3, the DNA is TGTGCCAGCAGCCCCTACGAAGGTGACAATGAGCAGTACTTC.

The chain employs TRBV3-1 and TRBJ2-7; the match to TRBD2 covers 15 bases. Germline V CDR1 and CDR2: LGHDT, YNNKEL (reference sequence). The V segment lost 3 bases and the J segment 0 bases; nucleotides outside the gene matches: 9. The CDR3 is made up of 19 amino acids. This chain's CDR3 is CASSQGVGTSGGNSYEQYF. For the CDR3, the DNA is TGTGCCAGCAGCCAGGGAGTTGGGACTAGCGGGGGGAACTCCTACGAGCAGTACTTC.

The rearrangement joins TRBV28 to TRBJ2-2; D is uncertain. The germline gives CDR1 MDHEN, CDR2 SYDVKM. Trimming cost V 6 bases and J 6 bases, with 20 bases left between them. This CDR3 comprises 16 residues. CDR3 DNA: TGTGCCAGCAGCCTGGCAGGCGTGACTTTTTCCGGGGAGCTGTTTTTT. The encoded protein is CASSLAGVTFSGELFF.

A few counts support this clonotype. The chain carries TRBV6-5 and TRBJ1-1; 9 bases are a match to TRBD1. V lost 2 bases, J lost 5 bases, and 6 bases stayed unmatched. CDR3 size: 15 residues. Germline-derived CDR1 and CDR2 are MNHEY and SVGAGI. The CDR3 nucleotides are TGTGCCAGCAGTTACGGGGACAGGGAGAGGACTGAAGCTTTCTTT. It specifies CASSYGDRERTEAFF.

V usage is TRBV28 and J usage is TRBJ2-3, with D possibly TRBD1 on 6 matching bases. The germline V gene has CDR1 MDHEN and CDR2 SYDVKM. Trimming took off 1 base at V and 5 bases at J, with 16 bases between the two ends. The CDR3 is made up of 16 amino acids. This chain's CDR3 is CASSLYRGGRGDTQYF. CDR3 bases: TGTGCCAGCAGTTTATATCGTGGGGGCCGGGGAGATACGCAGTATTTT.

This clonotype was detected ten times or more. The chain is built from TRBV5-1 and TRBJ2-7; TRBD1 matches at 7 bases. V lost 4 bases and J lost 2; bases outside the gene matches: 9. Germline V CDR1 and CDR2: SGHRS, YFSETQ. This CDR3 region has 15 residues. CDR3 in DNA: TGCGCCAGCAGCACCCAAGGGACAGCCACCTACGAGCAGTACTTC. It translates to CASSTQGTATYEQYF.

The V gene is TRBV7-9, the J gene TRBJ2-1; TRBD1 agrees at 11 bases. V lost 1 base to trimming and J lost 8 bases; unmatched junction nucleotides: 7. The CDR3 contains 16 residues. Per the germline V gene, CDR1 is SEHNR and CDR2 is FQNEAQ (reference sequence). The DNA for the CDR3 is TGTGCCAGCAGCTTAGTTGGCGGGACAGGGGGGGATGAGCAGTTCTTC. Its protein is CASSLVGGTGGDEQFF.

This clonotype was counted between two and nine times. The chain has TRBV6-4 and TRBJ1-6; TRBD1 might be the D (5 bases). CDR1 and CDR2 (germline): MRHNA, SNTAGT. Trimming cost V 6 bases and J 6 bases, with 15 bases left between them. This CDR3 is built from 15 residues. CDR3 in DNA: TGTGCCAGCAGAGACGGAGGGGCTTCTAATTCACCCCTCCACTTT. Amino acids: CASRDGGASNSPLHF.

In this sample, this clonotype turned up many times. This chain joins TRBV27 and TRBJ2-3, with D hard to call. V shed 8 bases and J shed 0 bases, with 3 bases lying between them. The CDR3 is 11 residues long. Germline assignment: CDR1 MNHEY and CDR2 SMNVEV (reference sequence). CDR3 DNA: TGTGCCAGCGTGAGCACAGATACGCAGTATTTT. Its translation: CASVSTDTQYF.

This clonotype was counted only a few times. V usage is TRBV4-3 and J usage is TRBJ1-4; a possible D gene is TRBD1 (6 bases). Germline CDR1 LGHNA, CDR2 YSLEER. The CDR3 has 15 amino acids. V shed 1 base and J shed 8 bases, with 14 bases lying between them. The CDR3 sequence is CASSQGSGAGEKLFF. The DNA for the CDR3 is TGCGCCAGCAGCCAAGGATCGGGGGCGGGGGAAAAACTGTTTTTT.

For this clonotype: This sequence may be a read error, since a much larger clone differs from it by one base. The chain joins TRBV5-1 to TRBJ2-1, with D perhaps TRBD1 or TRBD2 (5 bases each). The assigned J gene may be wrong: the sequence end matches TRBJ2-7 better. Germline CDR1 is SGHRS and CDR2 is YFSETQ. The CDR3 has 16 residues. The CDR3 reads CASSWGFQVGYNEQYF. CDR3 DNA sequence: TGCGCCAGCAGTTGGGGGTTTCAAGTAGGTTACAATGAGCAGTACTTC.

This clonotype has a handful of counts. The chain combines TRBV5-1 with TRBJ2-5, with D perhaps TRBD2 (5 bases). In germline, CDR1 is SGHRS, CDR2 YFSETQ. V shed 1 base and J shed 5 bases, with 15 bases lying between them. The CDR3 is 15 amino acids. The CDR3 protein is CASSLNRRGMETQYF. The CDR3 DNA follows: TGCGCCAGCAGCTTGAATCGCCGGGGAATGGAGACCCAGTACTTC.

Ten or more counts support this clonotype. The CDR3 region has the DNA TGCAGTGCTAGAGATCCGGGACAGGGGGATTATCAGCCCCAGCATTTT. This sequence encodes CSARDPGQGDYQPQHF. This chain links TRBV20-1 with TRBJ1-5; 11 nucleotides match TRBD1. The CDR3 is 16 amino acids. The germline V gene encodes CDR1 DFQATT and CDR2 SNEGSKA (reference sequence). The J segment lost 5 bases and the V segment lost 0 bases, leaving 6 bases of the junction unmatched.

The chain recombines TRBV2 with TRBJ1-2, with a weak D call TRBD1 (5 bases). This CDR3 comprises 12 residues. In germline, CDR1 is SNHLY, CDR2 FYNNEI. The ends were cut back, 2 bases at V and 7 bases at J, with 8 bases in the middle. Here the CDR3 reads CASSELRGGYTF. CDR3 coding DNA: TGTGCCAGCAGTGAATTAAGGGGTGGCTACACCTTC.

This clonotype was seen a few times. This sequence joins TRBV20-1 and TRBJ2-1; D gene uncertain. This CDR3 has 12 amino acids. V was cut by 6 bases and J by 1 base, with 7 bases left in between. Per germline, CDR1 DFQATT and CDR2 SNEGSKA (reference sequence). For the CDR3, the DNA is TGCAGTGCCCCCGGGTCCTACAATGAGCAGTTCTTC. Its protein product is CSAPGSYNEQFF.

The chain uses TRBV6-6 and TRBJ1-2; possibly TRBD1 for D (5 bases). CDR1 and CDR2 from the germline V gene are MNHNY and SVGAGI (reference sequence). Trimming removed 4 bases from V and 8 bases from J, with 20 bases in between. The length of the CDR3 is 15 residues. CDR3 region: CASSFPGEGAVGYTF. The CDR3 bases are TGTGCCAGCAGTTTCCCCGGTGAAGGGGCGGTCGGCTACACCTTC.

J is TRBJ1-2 and V is TRBV19; D ambiguous. V was clipped by 0 bases and J by 7 bases, with 15 bases between them. From germline, CDR1 is LNHDA and CDR2 SQIVND (reference sequence). The CDR3 extends over 15 amino acids. The CDR3 is CASSIDSGSTAGYTF. The CDR3, as DNA: TGTGCCAGTAGTATAGATTCTGGGAGCACTGCTGGCTACACCTTC.

This clonotype was detected a few times. V and J are TRBV9 and TRBJ2-1; 15 bases match TRBD2. The CDR3 loop spans 20 amino acids. Germline loops: CDR1 SGDLS, CDR2 YYNGEE. V shed 3 bases and J 5 bases; nucleotides not matched to a gene: 15. The CDR3 nucleotides are TGTGCCAGCAGCGCGGTAGGGGGACTAGCGGGGGGTGCGCGCGACAATGAGCAGTTCTTC. It encodes CASSAVGGLAGGARDNEQFF. Looking up the rest from reference TRBV9 and TRBJ2-1 gives the full variable domain: DSGVTQTPKHLITATGQRVTLRCSPRSGDLSVYWYQQSLDQGLQFLIQYYNGEERAKGNILERFSAQQFPDLHSELNLSSLELGDSALYFCASSAVGGLAGGARDNEQFFGPGTRLTVL.

The chain has TRBV30 and TRBJ2-1; the D call may be TRBD1 or TRBD2 (5 bases each). Per germline, CDR1 GTSNPN and CDR2 SVGIG (reference sequence). This CDR3 is 15 amino acids long. Deletions cut 2 bases from V and 8 bases from J, with 19 bases between. The CDR3 DNA sequence: TGTGCCTGGAGTCTAACCGGGACCCCCGGGGATGAGCAGTTCTTC. Protein sequence: CAWSLTGTPGDEQFF.

This clonotype was picked up many times. The chain carries TRBV7-8 and TRBJ2-5, with 7 nucleotides matching TRBD1. Looked up from germline, CDR1 is SGHVS and CDR2 is FQNEAQ. This CDR3 has 13 residues. The V segment lost 5 bases and the J segment 2 bases; nucleotides outside the gene matches: 2. CDR3 in amino acids: CASSRRGQETQYF. The CDR3 DNA follows: TGTGCCAGCAGCCGCAGGGGGCAAGAGACCCAGTACTTC.

This clonotype was observed many times. The CDR3 loop reads CASSQVAGVNNEQFF. Here the CDR3 DNA reads TGCGCCAGCAGCCAAGTAGCGGGCGTGAACAATGAGCAGTTCTTC. The chain has TRBV4-1 and TRBJ2-1, with 7 bases matching TRBD2. This CDR3 spans 15 amino acids. V dropped 1 base and J dropped 5; count of bases not matched to a gene: 5. Germline V lookup: CDR1 MGHRA, CDR2 YSYEKL.

This clonotype was seen at least ten times. V usage is TRBV9 and J usage is TRBJ2-7; 8 bases are shared with TRBD1. The V gene end was trimmed by 3 bases and the J gene end by 5 bases; junction bases not matched to a gene: 7. This CDR3 comprises 14 residues. Germline V lookup: CDR1 SGDLS, CDR2 YYNGEE. CDR3 sequence (DNA): TGTGCCAGCAGCGGGACAGGGTTAGTGGACGAGCAGTACTTC. Its protein is CASSGTGLVDEQYF.

This clonotype was recorded many times. The rearrangement joins TRBV7-2 to TRBJ2-7; 7 bases match TRBD2. The length of the CDR3 is 15 residues. With 4 bases clipped from V and 2 bases from J, the junction kept 8 bases outside the gene matches. Germline values: CDR1 SGHTA, CDR2 FQGNSA. CDR3 sequence: CASSSTGGDPYEQYF. For the CDR3, the DNA is TGTGCCAGCAGCTCAACTGGGGGGGACCCCTACGAGCAGTACTTC.

Note on this clonotype: With a much larger clone just one base away, this may be a read error. The chain links TRBV6-5 to TRBJ2-4, with D unclear. Germline CDR1 reads MNHEY; CDR2 reads SVGAGI. V lost 2 bases and J lost 13, with 21 bases in between. CDR3 length equals 15 residues. The CDR3: CASSYEGNTYNEQYF. The CDR3 coding sequence is TGTGCCAGCAGTTACGAAGGGAATACCTACAATGAGCAGTACTTC.

To note about this clonotype: The junction departs from germline at one end; a sequencing error may be responsible. For the CDR3, the DNA is TGTGCCAGCAGCCAATCAATTGGGACTAGCGGGCCCAGGAGCTCCTACAGTGAGCAGTTCTTC. Its protein is CASSQSIGTSGPRSSYSEQFF. This chain joins TRBV3-1 and TRBJ2-1; 12 bases agree with TRBD2. This CDR3 region has 21 residues. Germline V gene data show CDR1 as LGHDT and CDR2 as YNNKEL (reference sequence).